Listed below are T cell receptor beta chains from one sample, sequenced in a study of T cell repertoires in cytomegalovirus infection. MiXCR was run by TCRdb on the reads, yielding one entry per CDR3 protein. The data show approximately 340,000 distinct CDR3 sequences, with about 28% seen just once and over 15% held by the top ten. No antigen is known for these receptors. Sequences were derived from cultured PBMCs, sampled from culture after CMV antigen stimulation. All receptors derive from a human donor in good health (CMV status not recorded). Some clones in this sample may be carry-over from other donors' samples. Each CDR3 is given without its conserved first and last residue. Part of the rows lack a size; the others show once, few, many or a class for expanded clones.

clone_size	v_call	j_call	cdr3_aa
once	TRBV6-1	TRBJ1-5	ASSEFQGSNQPQH
.	TRBV12-3/TRBV12-4	TRBJ2-7	ASSYRQIGYEQY
.	TRBV20-1	TRBJ2-7	SAGDTYEQY
few	TRBV19	TRBJ1-1	ASSRTGTGDTEAF
few	TRBV7-3	TRBJ1-6	ASSLSGRVSPLH
.	TRBV7-6	TRBJ2-7	ASSRGIAGVYEQY
few	TRBV20-1	TRBJ2-1	SARGSPGEQF
few	TRBV10-3	TRBJ2-1	AISDPTTSGGVYNEQF
medium-sized	TRBV7-3	TRBJ2-1	AIQGNEQF
.	TRBV6-1	TRBJ1-1	ASSRDGLGDTEAF
many	TRBV11-3	TRBJ2-2	ASSLGSHHGGELF
few	TRBV20-1	TRBJ2-1	SATHHKSSYNEQF
once	TRBV11-3	TRBJ1-5	ASSNRDRSVSNQPQH
many	TRBV6-1	TRBJ2-5	ASSGTGRAKTQY
.	TRBV29-1	TRBJ1-2	SGGTGYGYT
few	TRBV7-9	TRBJ2-7	ASSALSSYEQY
many	TRBV7-2	TRBJ2-5	ASSSGGTGRTQY
few	TRBV7-9	TRBJ2-1	ASSSRGSGNYNEQF
many	TRBV10-2	TRBJ2-3	ASSESAGGTDTQY
.	TRBV19	TRBJ1-5	ASSTGTGGGGNQPQH
few	TRBV7-8	TRBJ2-2	ASSLVSTTAESGELF
many	TRBV7-2	TRBJ2-1	ASSVTSGGSYNEQF
many	TRBV24-1	TRBJ1-2	ATSQEGNYGYT
few	TRBV11-2	TRBJ1-6	ASSALTGHSPLH
.	TRBV7-6	TRBJ2-3	ASSPGSPTDTQY
once	TRBV5-4	TRBJ1-4	ASSASGGPNEKLF
.	TRBV20-1	TRBJ2-4	SALHSGNKNIQY
.	TRBV6-5	TRBJ2-5	ASSYSSTSGATYQETQY
.	TRBV4-2	TRBJ2-3	ASSQESGREADTQY
many	TRBV11-2	TRBJ1-2	ASSSQGAGYGYT